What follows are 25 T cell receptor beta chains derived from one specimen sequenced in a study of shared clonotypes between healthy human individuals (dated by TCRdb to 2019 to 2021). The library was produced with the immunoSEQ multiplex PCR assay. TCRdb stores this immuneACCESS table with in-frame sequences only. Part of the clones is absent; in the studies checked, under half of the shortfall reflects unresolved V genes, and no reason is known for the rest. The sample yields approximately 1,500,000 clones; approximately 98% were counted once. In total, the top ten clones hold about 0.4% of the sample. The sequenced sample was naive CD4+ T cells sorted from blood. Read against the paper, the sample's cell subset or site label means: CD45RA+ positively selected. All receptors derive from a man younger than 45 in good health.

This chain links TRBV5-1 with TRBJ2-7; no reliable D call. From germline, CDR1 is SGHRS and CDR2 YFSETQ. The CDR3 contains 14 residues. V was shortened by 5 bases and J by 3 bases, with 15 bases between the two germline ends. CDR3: CASSNSADRYEQYF. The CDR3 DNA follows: TGCGCCAGCAGTAATTCGGCGGACCGCTACGAGCAGTACTTC.

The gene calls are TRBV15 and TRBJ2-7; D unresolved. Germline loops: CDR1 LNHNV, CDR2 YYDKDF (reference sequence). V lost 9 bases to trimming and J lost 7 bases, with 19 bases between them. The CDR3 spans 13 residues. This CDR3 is CATRSDGSREQYF. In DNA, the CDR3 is TGTGCCACGCGATCGGACGGGTCTCGGGAGCAGTACTTC.

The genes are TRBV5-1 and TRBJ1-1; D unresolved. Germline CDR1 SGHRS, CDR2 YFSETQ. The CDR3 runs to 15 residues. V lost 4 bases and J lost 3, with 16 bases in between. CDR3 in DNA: TGCGCCAGCAGCGGAAAGAGAATCGGGGACACTGAAGCTTTCTTT. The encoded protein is CASSGKRIGDTEAFF.

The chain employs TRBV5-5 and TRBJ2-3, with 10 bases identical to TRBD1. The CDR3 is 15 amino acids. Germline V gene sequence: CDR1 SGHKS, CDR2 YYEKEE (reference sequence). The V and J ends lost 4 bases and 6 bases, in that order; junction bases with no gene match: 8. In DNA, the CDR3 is TGTGCCAGCAGCCGGACAGGGGGATTCATTGATACGCAGTATTTT. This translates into CASSRTGGFIDTQYF.

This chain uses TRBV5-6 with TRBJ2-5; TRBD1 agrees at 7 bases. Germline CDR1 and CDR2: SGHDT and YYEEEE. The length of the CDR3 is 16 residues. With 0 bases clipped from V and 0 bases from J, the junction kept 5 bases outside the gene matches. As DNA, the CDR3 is TGTGCCAGCAGCTTGGCTGGGACAGCGAACCAAGAGACCCAGTACTTC. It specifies CASSLAGTANQETQYF. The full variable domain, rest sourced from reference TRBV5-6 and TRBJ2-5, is DAGVTQSPTHLIKTRGQQVTLRCSPKSGHDTVSWYQQALGQGPQFIFQYYEEEERQRGNFPDRFSGHQFPNYSSELNVNALLLGDSALYLCASSLAGTANQETQYFGPGTRLLVL.

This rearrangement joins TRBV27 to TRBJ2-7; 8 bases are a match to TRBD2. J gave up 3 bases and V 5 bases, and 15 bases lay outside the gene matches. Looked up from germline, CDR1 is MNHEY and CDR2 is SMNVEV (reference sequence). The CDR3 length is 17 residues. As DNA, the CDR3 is TGTGCCAGCAGTCCCTCGGGGGAGCGGGAGAAGTTCTACGAGCAGTACTTC. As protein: CASSPSGEREKFYEQYF.

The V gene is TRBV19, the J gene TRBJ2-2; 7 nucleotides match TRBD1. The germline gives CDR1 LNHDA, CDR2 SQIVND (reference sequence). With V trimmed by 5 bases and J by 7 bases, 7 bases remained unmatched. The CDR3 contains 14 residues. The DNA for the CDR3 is TGTGCCAGTAGTCCGGAGAGGGGGCGCGGGGAGCTGTTTTTT. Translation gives CASSPERGRGELFF.

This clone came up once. DNA for the CDR3: TGTGCCAGCAGCCTACAGGGGGCGCGAAACTATGGCTACACCTTC. It yields the protein CASSLQGARNYGYTF. The chain links TRBV5-4 to TRBJ1-2; 9 bases map to TRBD1. The ends lost 4 bases at V and 2 bases at J; junction bases unmatched: 6. There are 15 residues in the CDR3. CDR1 is SGHNT and CDR2 is YYREEE in the germline V gene (reference sequence). Supplemented by reference TRBV5-4 and TRBJ1-2, the full variable domain reads ETGVTQSPTHLIKTRGQQVTLRCSSQSGHNTVSWYQQALGQGPQFIFQYYREEENGRGNFPPRFSGLQFPNYSSELNVNALELDDSALYLCASSLQGARNYGYTFGSGTRLTVV.

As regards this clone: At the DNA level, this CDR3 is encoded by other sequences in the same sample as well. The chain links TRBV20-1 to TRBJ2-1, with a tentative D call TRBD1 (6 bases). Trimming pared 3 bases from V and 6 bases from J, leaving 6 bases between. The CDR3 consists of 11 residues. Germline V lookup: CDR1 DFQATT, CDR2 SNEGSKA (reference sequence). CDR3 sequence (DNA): TGCAGTGCTAGCAGGGGCAATGAGCAGTTCTTC. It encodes CSASRGNEQFF.

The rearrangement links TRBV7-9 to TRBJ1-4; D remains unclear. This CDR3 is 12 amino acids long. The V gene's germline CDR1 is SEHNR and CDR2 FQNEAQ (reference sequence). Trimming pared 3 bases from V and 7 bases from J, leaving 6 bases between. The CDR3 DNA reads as TGTGCCAGCAGCTTGAGGGTTGAAAAACTGTTTTTT. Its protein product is CASSLRVEKLFF.

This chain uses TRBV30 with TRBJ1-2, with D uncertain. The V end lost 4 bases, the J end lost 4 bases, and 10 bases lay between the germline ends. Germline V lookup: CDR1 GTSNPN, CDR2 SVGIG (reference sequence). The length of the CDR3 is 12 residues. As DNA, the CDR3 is TGTGCCTGGATGCGGGGAAGCTATGGCTACACCTTC. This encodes CAWMRGSYGYTF.

CDR3 DNA sequence: TGTGCCAGTAGTATCAGGGTAGATAGCAATCAGCCCCAGCATTTT. Its translation: CASSIRVDSNQPQHF. The genes are TRBV19 and TRBJ1-5; perhaps TRBD1 as D (5 bases). The CDR3 is made up of 15 amino acids. Between the trimmed V and J ends, which lost 3 bases and 0 bases, there was a span of 9 bases. The germline CDR1 and CDR2 sequences are LNHDA and SQIVND (reference sequence).

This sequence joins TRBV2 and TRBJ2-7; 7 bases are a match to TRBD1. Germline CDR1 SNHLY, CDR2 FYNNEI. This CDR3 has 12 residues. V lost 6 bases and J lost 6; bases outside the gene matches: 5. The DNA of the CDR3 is TGTGCCAGCAGCGGCTCAGGGGGCGAGCAGTACTTC. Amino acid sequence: CASSGSGGEQYF.

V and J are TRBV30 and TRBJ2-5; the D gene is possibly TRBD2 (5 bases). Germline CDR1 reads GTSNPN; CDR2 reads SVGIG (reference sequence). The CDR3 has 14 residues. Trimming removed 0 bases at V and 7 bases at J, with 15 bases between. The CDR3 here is CAWSVRGLGGTQYF. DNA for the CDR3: TGTGCCTGGAGTGTACGGGGTCTGGGCGGGACCCAGTACTTC.

The DNA of the CDR3 is TGCAGCGTTATAGGGGCCTCGCCCGGCTACACCTTC. Translated: CSVIGASPGYTF. The chain joins TRBV29-1 to TRBJ1-2; D is possibly TRBD1 (5 bases). Germline V gene sequence: CDR1 SQVTM, CDR2 ANQGSEA. V was pared by 5 bases and J by 8 bases, with 15 bases between. This CDR3 contains 12 residues.

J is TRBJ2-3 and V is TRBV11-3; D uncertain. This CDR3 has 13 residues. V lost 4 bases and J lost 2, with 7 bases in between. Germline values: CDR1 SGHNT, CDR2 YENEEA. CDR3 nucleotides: TGTGCCAGCAGCTCCAGAGACACAGATACGCAGTATTTT. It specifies CASSSRDTDTQYF.

The CDR3 DNA is TGTGCCAGCAGCTTAGCTTGGACACCGAGATCGGCTTTCTTT. It specifies CASSLAWTPRSAFF. V and J are TRBV11-1 and TRBJ1-1, with D possibly matching TRBD1 (5 bases). Germline V gene lookup returns CDR1 SGHAT and CDR2 FQDESV (reference sequence). V lost 0 bases to trimming and J lost 11 bases, with 16 bases between them. This CDR3 is built from 14 residues. The full variable domain, in which reference TRBV11-1 and TRBJ1-1 provide the parts outside the CDR3, is EAEVAQSPRYKITEKSQAVAFWCDPISGHATLYWYRQILGQGPELLVQFQDESVVDDSQLPKDRFSAERLKGVDSTLKIQPAELGDSAMYLCASSLAWTPRSAFFGQGTRLTVV.

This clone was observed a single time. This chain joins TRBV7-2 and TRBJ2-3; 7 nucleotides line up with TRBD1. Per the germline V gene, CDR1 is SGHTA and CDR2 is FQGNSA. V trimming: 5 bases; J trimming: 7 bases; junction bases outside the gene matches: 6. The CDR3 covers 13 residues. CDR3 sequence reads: CASSQGTVYTQYF. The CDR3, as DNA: TGTGCCAGCAGCCAAGGGACAGTGTATACGCAGTATTTT.

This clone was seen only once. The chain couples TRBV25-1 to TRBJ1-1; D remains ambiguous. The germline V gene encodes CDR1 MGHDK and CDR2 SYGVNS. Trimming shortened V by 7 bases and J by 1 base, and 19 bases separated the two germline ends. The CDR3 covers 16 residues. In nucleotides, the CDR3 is TGTGCCAGCATGAGATACTCGGCCGAGGCGAACACTGAAGCTTTCTTT. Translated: CASMRYSAEANTEAFF.

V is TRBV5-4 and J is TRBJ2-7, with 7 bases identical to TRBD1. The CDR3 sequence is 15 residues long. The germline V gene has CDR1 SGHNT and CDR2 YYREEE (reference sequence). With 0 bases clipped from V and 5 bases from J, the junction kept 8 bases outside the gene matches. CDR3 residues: CASSLGRAGGDEQYF. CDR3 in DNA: TGTGCCAGCAGCTTGGGACGGGCAGGGGGAGACGAGCAGTACTTC.

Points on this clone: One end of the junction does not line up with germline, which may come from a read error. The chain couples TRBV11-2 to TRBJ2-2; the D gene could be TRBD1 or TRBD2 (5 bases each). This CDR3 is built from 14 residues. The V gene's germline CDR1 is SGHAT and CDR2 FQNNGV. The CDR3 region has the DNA TGTGCCTCCACCGACTTGAAGGGGACCGCGGAGCTGTTTTTT. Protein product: CASTDLKGTAELFF.

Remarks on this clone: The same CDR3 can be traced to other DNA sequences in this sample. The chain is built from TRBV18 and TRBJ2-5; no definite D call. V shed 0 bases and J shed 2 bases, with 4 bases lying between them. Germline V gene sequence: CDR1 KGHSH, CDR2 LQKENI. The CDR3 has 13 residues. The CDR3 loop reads CASSPPIQETQYF. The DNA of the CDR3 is TGTGCCAGCTCACCACCAATACAAGAGACCCAGTACTTC.

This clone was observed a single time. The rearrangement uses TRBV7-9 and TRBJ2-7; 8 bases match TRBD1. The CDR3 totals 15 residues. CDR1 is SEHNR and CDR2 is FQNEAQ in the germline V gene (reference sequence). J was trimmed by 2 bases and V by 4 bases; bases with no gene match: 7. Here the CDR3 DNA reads TGTGCCAGCAGCTGGCAGGGGGCTGTAACCTACGAGCAGTACTTC. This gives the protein CASSWQGAVTYEQYF.

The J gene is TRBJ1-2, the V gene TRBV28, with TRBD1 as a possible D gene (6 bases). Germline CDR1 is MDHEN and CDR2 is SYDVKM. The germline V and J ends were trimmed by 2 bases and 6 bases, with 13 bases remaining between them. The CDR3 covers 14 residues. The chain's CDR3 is CASSLTGAPNGYTF. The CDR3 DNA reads TGTGCCAGCAGTTTAACGGGGGCGCCGAATGGCTACACCTTC.

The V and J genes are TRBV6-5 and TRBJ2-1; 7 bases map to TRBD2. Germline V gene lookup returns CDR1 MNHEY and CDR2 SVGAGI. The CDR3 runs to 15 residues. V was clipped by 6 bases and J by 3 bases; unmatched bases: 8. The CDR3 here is CASSLGLGFYNEQFF. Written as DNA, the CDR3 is TGTGCCAGCAGCCTCGGACTAGGGTTCTACAATGAGCAGTTCTTC.